This T cell receptor (beta chain) was identified in a study of response to subunit inactivated influenza vaccine. The length of the CDR3 is 14 residues. Germline V lookup: CDR1 SGHRS, CDR2 YFSETQ. Trimming pared 6 bases from V and 4 bases from J, leaving 17 bases between. A note on this clonotype: What it binds is unknown.

Each CDR3 protein is one row after TCRdb ran MiXCR on the RT-PCR reads. The sample has 500,000 or so distinct CDR3 sequences; 10% to 11% are singletons. Study-wide results and limits: Every seasonal influenza vaccination brings in few new T cells, the authors suggested.

The receptor's source is a man in his forties or fifties who received an inactivated influenza vaccine. V is TRBV5-1 and J is TRBJ2-7, with D maybe TRBD2 (6 bases). The starting material was PBMCs from blood, obtained 45 days after vaccination. In DNA, the CDR3 is TGCGCCAGCAACCCTGGACTAACAAAGTACGAGCAGTACTTC. It translates to CASNPGLTKYEQYF. Filled out from reference TRBV5-1 and TRBJ2-7, the complete variable domain reads KAGVTQTPRYLIKTRGQQVTLSCSPISGHRSVSWYQQTPGQGLQFLFEYFSETQRNKGNFPGRFSGRQFSNSRSEMNVSTLELGDSALYLCASNPGLTKYEQYFGPGTRLTVT.